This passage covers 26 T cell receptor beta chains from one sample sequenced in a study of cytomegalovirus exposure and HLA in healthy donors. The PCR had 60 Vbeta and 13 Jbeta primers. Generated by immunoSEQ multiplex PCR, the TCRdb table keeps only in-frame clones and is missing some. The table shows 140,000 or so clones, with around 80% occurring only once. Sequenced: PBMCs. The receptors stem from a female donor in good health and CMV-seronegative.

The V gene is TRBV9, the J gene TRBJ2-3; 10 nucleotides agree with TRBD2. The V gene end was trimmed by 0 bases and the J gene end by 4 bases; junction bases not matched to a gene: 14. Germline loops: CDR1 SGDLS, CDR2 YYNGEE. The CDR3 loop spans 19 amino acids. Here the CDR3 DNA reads TGTGCCAGCAGCGTAGTGTCTAGCGGGAGTGGTAGTCCGGCAGATACGCAGTATTTT. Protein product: CASSVVSSGSGSPADTQYF.

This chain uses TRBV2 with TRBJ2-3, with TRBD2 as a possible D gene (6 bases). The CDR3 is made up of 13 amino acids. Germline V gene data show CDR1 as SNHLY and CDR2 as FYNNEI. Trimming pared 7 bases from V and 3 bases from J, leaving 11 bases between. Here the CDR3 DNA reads TGTGCCAGCACGGGGGAAAAAACAGATACGCAGTATTTT. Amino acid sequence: CASTGEKTDTQYF.

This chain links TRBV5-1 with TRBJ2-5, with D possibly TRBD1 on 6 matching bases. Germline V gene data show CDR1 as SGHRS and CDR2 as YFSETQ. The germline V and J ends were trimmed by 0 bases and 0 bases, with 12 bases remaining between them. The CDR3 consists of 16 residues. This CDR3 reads CASSLVGQTNQETQYF. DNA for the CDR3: TGCGCCAGCAGCTTGGTAGGACAGACCAACCAAGAGACCCAGTACTTC.

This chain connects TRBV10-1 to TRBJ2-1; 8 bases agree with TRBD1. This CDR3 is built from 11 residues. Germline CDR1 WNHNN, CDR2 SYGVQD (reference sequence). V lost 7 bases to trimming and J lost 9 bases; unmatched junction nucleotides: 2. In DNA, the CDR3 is TGCGCCAGCACGACAGGGGCTGAGCAGTTCTTC. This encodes CASTTGAEQFF.

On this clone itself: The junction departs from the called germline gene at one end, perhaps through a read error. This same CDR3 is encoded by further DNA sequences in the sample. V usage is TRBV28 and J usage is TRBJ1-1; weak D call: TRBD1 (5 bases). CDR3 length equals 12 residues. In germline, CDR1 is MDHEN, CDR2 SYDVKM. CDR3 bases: TGCGCCAGCAGCCCTCCGGGGGTCGGAGCTTTCTTT. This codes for CASSPPGVGAFF.

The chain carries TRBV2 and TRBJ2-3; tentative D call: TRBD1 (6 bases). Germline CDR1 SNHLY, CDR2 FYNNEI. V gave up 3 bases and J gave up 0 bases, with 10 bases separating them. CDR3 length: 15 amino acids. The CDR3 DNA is TGTGCCAGCAGTGACCCGACAGGTAGCACAGATACGCAGTATTTT. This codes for CASSDPTGSTDTQYF.

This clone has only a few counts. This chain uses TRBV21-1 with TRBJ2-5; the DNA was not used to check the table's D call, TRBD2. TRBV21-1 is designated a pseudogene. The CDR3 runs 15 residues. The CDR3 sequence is CASSEVRSYQETQYF. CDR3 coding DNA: TGTGCCAGCAGCGAGGTCAGATCGTACCAAGAGACCCAGTACTTC.

This CDR3 reads CASSLRGQLNTGELFF. The CDR3 nucleotides read TGCGCCAGCAGCCTTCGTGGACAGCTGAACACCGGGGAGCTGTTTTTT. The chain links TRBV4-1 to TRBJ2-2; D is perhaps TRBD1 (6 bases). Germline values: CDR1 MGHRA, CDR2 YSYEKL. The CDR3 spans 16 residues. V was clipped by 4 bases and J by 1 base, with 13 bases between them.

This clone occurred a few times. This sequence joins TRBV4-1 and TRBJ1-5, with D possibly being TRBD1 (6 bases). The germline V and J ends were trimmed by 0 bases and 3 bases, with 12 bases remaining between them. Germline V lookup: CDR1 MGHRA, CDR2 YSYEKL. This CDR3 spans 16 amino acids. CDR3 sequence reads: CASSQERQDLNQPQHF. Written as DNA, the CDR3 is TGCGCCAGCAGCCAAGAAAGACAGGACCTCAATCAGCCCCAGCATTTT.

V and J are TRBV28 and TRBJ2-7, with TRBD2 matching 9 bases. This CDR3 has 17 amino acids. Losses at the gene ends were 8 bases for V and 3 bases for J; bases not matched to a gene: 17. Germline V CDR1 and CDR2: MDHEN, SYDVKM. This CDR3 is CASEAGTEVTSGYEQYF. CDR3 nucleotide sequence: TGTGCCAGCGAGGCCGGGACTGAGGTGACTAGCGGCTACGAGCAGTACTTC.

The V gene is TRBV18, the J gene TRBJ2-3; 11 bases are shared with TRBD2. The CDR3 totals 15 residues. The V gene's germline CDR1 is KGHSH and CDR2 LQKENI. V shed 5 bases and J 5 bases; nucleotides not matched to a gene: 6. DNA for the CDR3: TGTGCCAGCTCAATAGCGGGAGGGCCGAGAGATACGCAGTATTTT. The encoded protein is CASSIAGGPRDTQYF.

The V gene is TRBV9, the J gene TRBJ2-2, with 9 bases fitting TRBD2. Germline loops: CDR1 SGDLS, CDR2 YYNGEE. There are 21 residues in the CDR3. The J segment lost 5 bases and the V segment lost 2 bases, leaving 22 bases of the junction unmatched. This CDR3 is CASSVSLGLARTGLGTGELFF. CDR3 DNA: TGTGCCAGCAGCGTCTCTTTAGGACTAGCGCGGACGGGGTTGGGAACCGGGGAGCTGTTTTTT.

For the CDR3, the DNA is TGTGCCAGCCACCCTACAGGGAACTATGGCTACACCTTC. Residues: CASHPTGNYGYTF. The V call is TRBV27, the J call TRBJ1-2, with D perhaps matching TRBD1 (6 bases). CDR3 length: 13 residues. V lost 8 bases and J lost 2, with 12 bases in between. Germline-derived CDR1 and CDR2 are MNHEY and SMNVEV (reference sequence).

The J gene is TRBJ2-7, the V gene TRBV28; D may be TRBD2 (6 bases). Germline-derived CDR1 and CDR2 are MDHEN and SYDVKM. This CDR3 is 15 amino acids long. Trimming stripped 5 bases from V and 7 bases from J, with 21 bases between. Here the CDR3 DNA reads TGTGCCAGCAGTCCCGCCTCGGTAGAGCGGGCGGAGCAGTACTTC. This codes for CASSPASVERAEQYF. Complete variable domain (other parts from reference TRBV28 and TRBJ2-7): DVKVTQSSRYLVKRTGEKVFLECVQDMDHENMFWYRQDPGLGLRLIYFSYDVKMKEKGDIPEGYSVSREKKERFSLILESASTNQTSMYLCASSPASVERAEQYFGPGTRLTVT.

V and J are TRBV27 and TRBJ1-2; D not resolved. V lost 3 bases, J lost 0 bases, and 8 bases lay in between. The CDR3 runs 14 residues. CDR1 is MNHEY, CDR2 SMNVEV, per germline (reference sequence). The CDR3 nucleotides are TGTGCCAGCAGTTTTGGAGGACCTAACTATGGCTACACCTTC. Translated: CASSFGGPNYGYTF.

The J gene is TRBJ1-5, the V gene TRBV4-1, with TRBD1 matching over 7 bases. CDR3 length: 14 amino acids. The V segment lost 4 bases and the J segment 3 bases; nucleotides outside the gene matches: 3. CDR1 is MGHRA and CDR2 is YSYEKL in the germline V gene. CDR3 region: CASSLGQFNQPQHF. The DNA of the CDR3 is TGCGCCAGCAGCCTGGGACAGTTCAATCAGCCCCAGCATTTT.

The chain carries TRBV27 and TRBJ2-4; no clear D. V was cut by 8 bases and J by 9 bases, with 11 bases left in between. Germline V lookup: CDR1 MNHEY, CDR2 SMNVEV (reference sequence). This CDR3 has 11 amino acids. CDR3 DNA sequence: TGTGCCAGCCCTCTGTTCGGCATTCAGTACTTC. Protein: CASPLFGIQYF.

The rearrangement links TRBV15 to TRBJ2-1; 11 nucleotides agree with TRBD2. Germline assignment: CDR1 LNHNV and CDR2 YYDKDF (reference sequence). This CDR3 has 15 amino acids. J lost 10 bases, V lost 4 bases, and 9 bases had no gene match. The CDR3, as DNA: TGTGCCACCAGCAAGGTAGCGGGAGGGCCATTAGAGCAGTTCTTC. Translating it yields CATSKVAGGPLEQFF.

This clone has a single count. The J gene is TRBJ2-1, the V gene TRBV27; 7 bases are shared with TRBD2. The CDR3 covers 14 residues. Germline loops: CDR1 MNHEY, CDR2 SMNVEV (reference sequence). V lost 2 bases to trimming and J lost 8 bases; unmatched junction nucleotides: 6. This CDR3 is CASSLAGDGDEQFF. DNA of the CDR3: TGTGCCAGCAGTTTAGCGGGAGATGGTGATGAGCAGTTCTTC.

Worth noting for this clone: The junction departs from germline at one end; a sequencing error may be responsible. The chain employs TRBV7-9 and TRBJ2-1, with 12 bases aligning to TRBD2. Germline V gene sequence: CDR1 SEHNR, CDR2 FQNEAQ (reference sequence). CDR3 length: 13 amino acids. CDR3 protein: CASSSLAGGPGLF. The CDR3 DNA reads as TGTGCCAGCAGCTCGCTAGCGGGAGGGCCGGGACTCTTC.

The CDR3 coding sequence is TGCGCCAGCAGCTTGGGGGCGAGCAATCAGCCCCAGCATTTT. Amino acid sequence: CASSLGASNQPQHF. This chain uses TRBV5-1 with TRBJ1-5; unclear D gene. The V and J ends lost 0 bases and 1 base respectively, with 5 bases between them. The length of the CDR3 is 14 residues. CDR1 is SGHRS, CDR2 YFSETQ, per germline.

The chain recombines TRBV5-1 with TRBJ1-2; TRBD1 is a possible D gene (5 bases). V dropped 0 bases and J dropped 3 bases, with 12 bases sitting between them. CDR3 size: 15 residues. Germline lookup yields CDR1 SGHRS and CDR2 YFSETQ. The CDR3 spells CASSLVAGKDYGYTF. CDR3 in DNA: TGCGCCAGCAGCTTGGTAGCAGGGAAGGACTATGGCTACACCTTC.

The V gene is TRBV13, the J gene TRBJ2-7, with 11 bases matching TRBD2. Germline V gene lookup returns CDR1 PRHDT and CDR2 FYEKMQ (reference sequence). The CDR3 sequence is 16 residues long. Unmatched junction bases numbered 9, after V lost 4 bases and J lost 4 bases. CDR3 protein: CASSSRGTSGGYEQYF. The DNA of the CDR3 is TGTGCCAGCAGCTCCCGAGGGACTAGCGGTGGGTACGAGCAGTACTTC.

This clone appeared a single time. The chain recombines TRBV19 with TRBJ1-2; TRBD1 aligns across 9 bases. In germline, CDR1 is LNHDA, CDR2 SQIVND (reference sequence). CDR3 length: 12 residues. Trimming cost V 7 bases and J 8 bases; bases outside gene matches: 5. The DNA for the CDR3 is TGTGCCAGTACCACAGGGGGCACGGGCTACACCTTC. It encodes CASTTGGTGYTF.

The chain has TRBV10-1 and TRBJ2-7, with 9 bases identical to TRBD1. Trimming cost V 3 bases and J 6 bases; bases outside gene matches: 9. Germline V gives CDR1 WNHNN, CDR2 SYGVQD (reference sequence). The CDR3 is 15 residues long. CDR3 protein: CASSDVGQGRGEQYF. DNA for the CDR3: TGCGCCAGCAGTGACGTGGGACAGGGAAGAGGCGAGCAGTACTTC.

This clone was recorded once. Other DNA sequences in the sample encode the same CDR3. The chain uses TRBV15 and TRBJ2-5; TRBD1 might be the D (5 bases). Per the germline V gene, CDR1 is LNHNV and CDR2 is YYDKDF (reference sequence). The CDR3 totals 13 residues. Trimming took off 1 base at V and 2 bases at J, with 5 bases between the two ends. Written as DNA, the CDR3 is TGTGCCACCAGCAGAGGACAGCAAGAGACCCAGTACTTC. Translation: CATSRGQQETQYF. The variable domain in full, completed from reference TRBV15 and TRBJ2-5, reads DAMVIQNPRYQVTQFGKPVTLSCSQTLNHNVMYWYQQKSSQAPKLLFHYYDKDFNNEADTPDNFQSRRPNTSFCFLDIRSPGLGDTAMYLCATSRGQQETQYFGPGTRLLVL.